This T cell receptor (beta chain) was captured in a study of T cell responses to AZD1222 COVID-19 vaccine. Sequencing used immunoSEQ multiplex PCR; TCRdb keeps in-frame clones, though not all of them. The sample consists of some 110,000 clones, about 86% of them appearing once. Study-wide results and limits: Repertoire samples came only from after the peak T cell response. Spike-specific TCR depth and breadth grew after two AZD1222 doses.

Investigators merged groups given second doses at roughly 4 or roughly 12 weeks. As regards this clone: The antigen remains unidentified.

Trimming stripped 2 bases from V and 2 bases from J, with 9 bases between. The CDR3 sequence is 14 residues long. Germline V gene data show CDR1 as MDHEN and CDR2 as SYDVKM. Sequenced here: peripheral blood, sampled 28 days after the second AZD1222 dose. The chain employs TRBV28 and TRBJ1-2; perhaps TRBD1 as D (6 bases). The TCR was taken from an adult who received the AZD1222 COVID-19 vaccine. The CDR3 DNA sequence: TGTGCCAGCAGTTTAGGGCAGGGGAACTATGGCTACACCTTC. It codes for CASSLGQGNYGYTF.